A single sample is the source of the 23 T cell receptor beta chains below, sequenced in a study of shared clonotypes between healthy human individuals. Only in-frame clones appear in the TCRdb table, and some are missing; sequencing was by immunoSEQ multiplex PCR. This sample has approximately 2.4 million clones, with about 94% found just once. The sequencing input was naive CD4+ T cells sorted from blood. The subset was: CD45RA+ positively selected. The origin of the receptors is a man aged 18 to 35 in good health.

This chain joins TRBV6-1 and TRBJ2-1, with 12 bases identical to TRBD1. The germline V gene has CDR1 MNHNS and CDR2 SASEGT. The CDR3 covers 14 residues. V was clipped by 5 bases and J by 7 bases; unmatched bases: 3. The CDR3 here is CASSWDRGLNEQFF. The CDR3 nucleotides are TGTGCCAGCAGTTGGGACAGGGGGCTGAATGAGCAGTTCTTC.

This chain links TRBV11-3 with TRBJ1-1; D is unresolved. Trimming removed 0 bases at V and 3 bases at J, with 5 bases between. CDR3 length: 13 amino acids. Germline CDR1 is SGHNT and CDR2 is YENEEA. CDR3 in DNA: TGTGCCAGCAGCTTAGACCGATACACTGAAGCTTTCTTT. It specifies CASSLDRYTEAFF.

As concerns this clone: Other DNA sequences in this specimen translate into the identical CDR3. The chain couples TRBV28 to TRBJ1-1; 10 nucleotides agree with TRBD1. V shed 8 bases and J 4 bases; nucleotides not matched to a gene: 4. CDR3 length: 13 amino acids. Germline lookup yields CDR1 MDHEN and CDR2 SYDVKM. The CDR3 DNA follows: TGTGCCAGCCGCCGGACAGGGGGCACTGAAGCTTTCTTT. Amino acids: CASRRTGGTEAFF.

The CDR3 DNA reads TGTGCCAGCAGTTCGCAAAATAGCGGGACGGAAAGCTCCTACGAGCAGTACTTC. Encoded protein: CASSSQNSGTESSYEQYF. The chain couples TRBV28 to TRBJ2-7, with TRBD2 matching over 8 bases. V shed 4 bases and J 0 bases; nucleotides not matched to a gene: 14. The CDR3 length is 18 residues. From germline, CDR1 is MDHEN and CDR2 SYDVKM. Together with reference TRBV28 and TRBJ2-7, the CDR3 gives the full variable domain: DVKVTQSSRYLVKRTGEKVFLECVQDMDHENMFWYRQDPGLGLRLIYFSYDVKMKEKGDIPEGYSVSREKKERFSLILESASTNQTSMYLCASSSQNSGTESSYEQYFGPGTRLTVT.

This clone was recorded only once. The V call is TRBV28, the J call TRBJ1-2, with D perhaps matching TRBD1 (5 bases). Germline V CDR1 and CDR2: MDHEN, SYDVKM. This CDR3 is 12 amino acids long. V was pared by 8 bases and J by 5 bases, with 12 bases between. CDR3 in amino acids: CASARRGYGYTF. Here the CDR3 DNA reads TGTGCCAGCGCTCGACGGGGGTATGGCTACACCTTC.

The chain joins TRBV5-1 to TRBJ2-7; perhaps TRBD2 as D (5 bases). V lost 3 bases and J lost 4, with 20 bases in between. CDR3 size: 16 residues. Germline V gene sequence: CDR1 SGHRS, CDR2 YFSETQ. The CDR3 DNA follows: TGCGCCAGCAGCTCCTTTCAAAGGCTCAGCGGATACGAGCAGTACTTC. Translation gives CASSSFQRLSGYEQYF. The entire variable domain, with the rest obtained from reference TRBV5-1 and TRBJ2-7, is as follows: KAGVTQTPRYLIKTRGQQVTLSCSPISGHRSVSWYQQTPGQGLQFLFEYFSETQRNKGNFPGRFSGRQFSNSRSEMNVSTLELGDSALYLCASSSFQRLSGYEQYFGPGTRLTVT.

The chain joins TRBV5-8 to TRBJ2-2; D possibly corresponds to TRBD2 (6 bases). V lost 7 bases, J lost 0 bases, and 16 bases lay in between. Germline CDR1 and CDR2: SGHTS and YDEGEE. CDR3 size: 16 residues. CDR3 residues: CASSTFRLANTGELFF. The CDR3 DNA reads as TGTGCCAGCTCAACTTTTAGACTAGCGAACACCGGGGAGCTGTTTTTT.

This chain connects TRBV27 to TRBJ1-2; TRBD1 matches 8 bases. V was clipped by 5 bases and J by 7 bases; unmatched bases: 9. Germline CDR1 and CDR2: MNHEY and SMNVEV (reference sequence). The CDR3 covers 14 residues. This chain's CDR3 is CASSIRTGYGGYTF. The DNA for the CDR3 is TGTGCCAGCAGTATCAGGACAGGGTATGGTGGCTACACCTTC.

The genes are TRBV6-1 and TRBJ2-5; 12 bases map to TRBD2. Trimming at V came to 10 bases and at J to 2 bases, leaving 5 bases not matched to a gene. Germline V gene lookup returns CDR1 MNHNS and CDR2 SASEGT. CDR3 size: 14 residues. In DNA, the CDR3 is TGTGCCAACGGACTAGCGGGAAAACAAGAGACCCAGTACTTC. Amino acids: CANGLAGKQETQYF.

With regard to this clone: Other DNA sequences of this sample code for an identical CDR3. The chain recombines TRBV30 with TRBJ1-3; TRBD1 is a possible D gene (6 bases). Germline V gene sequence: CDR1 GTSNPN, CDR2 SVGIG (reference sequence). The V end was cut by 1 base, the J end by 7 bases, with 20 bases between. This CDR3 is built from 16 residues. CDR3 DNA: TGTGCCTGGAGTGCCTCAGGGGCGCTATTGGTGAACACCATATATTTT. It codes for CAWSASGALLVNTIYF.

CDR3 in DNA: TGTGCCAGCAGTGAAACAGACAGCAAGATTAATGAAAAACTGTTTTTT. Translating gives CASSETDSKINEKLFF. The chain couples TRBV2 to TRBJ1-4, with D tentatively TRBD1 (5 bases). Per the germline V gene, CDR1 is SNHLY and CDR2 is FYNNEI. The CDR3 covers 16 residues. The V end was cut by 2 bases, the J end by 4 bases, with 14 bases between.

The chain links TRBV18 to TRBJ1-1; D is unclear. Trimming cost V 3 bases and J 1 base, with 9 bases left between them. This CDR3 has 14 amino acids. The germline V gene encodes CDR1 KGHSH and CDR2 LQKENI. The CDR3: CASSPAGWNTEAFF. As DNA, the CDR3 is TGTGCCAGCTCACCTGCCGGGTGGAACACTGAAGCTTTCTTT.

J is TRBJ2-4 and V is TRBV6-1; a weak D match, TRBD2 (5 bases). The V end was cut by 2 bases, the J end by 0 bases, with 14 bases between. From germline, CDR1 is MNHNS and CDR2 SASEGT. The CDR3 extends over 17 amino acids. The CDR3, as DNA: TGTGCCAGCAGTGAAACGGGAACGGCTCTAGCCAAAAACATTCAGTACTTC. This encodes CASSETGTALAKNIQYF.

The V call is TRBV28, the J call TRBJ2-7; no definite D call. The V gene's germline CDR1 is MDHEN and CDR2 SYDVKM. This CDR3 contains 17 residues. With 5 bases removed from V and 3 bases from J, the gap between germline ends came to 23 bases. The CDR3 DNA sequence: TGTGCCAGCAGTGCCCCTGGAAGAGGCCTAGGGATCTACGAGCAGTACTTC. Its protein product is CASSAPGRGLGIYEQYF.

In regard to this clone: Other DNA sequences from this sample encode an identical CDR3 as well. The rearrangement uses TRBV4-3 and TRBJ2-5; D call uncertain. Trimming stripped 3 bases from V and 5 bases from J, with 10 bases between. CDR3 length: 13 residues. Per the germline V gene, CDR1 is LGHNA and CDR2 is YSLEER. The chain's CDR3 is CASSQETRETQYF. CDR3 sequence (DNA): TGCGCCAGCAGCCAGGAGACTCGTGAGACCCAGTACTTC.

The chain is built from TRBV2 and TRBJ1-2, with 7 bases fitting TRBD1. The V gene end was trimmed by 5 bases and the J gene end by 1 base; junction bases not matched to a gene: 4. This CDR3 is built from 14 residues. CDR1 and CDR2 from the germline V gene are SNHLY and FYNNEI. CDR3 sequence (DNA): TGTGCCAGCAGTAAGGGACAGCTTAACTATGGCTACACCTTC. Translating gives CASSKGQLNYGYTF.

This clone came up once. This chain connects TRBV6-1 to TRBJ1-2; 10 nucleotides agree with TRBD1. The V segment lost 4 bases and the J segment 8 bases; nucleotides outside the gene matches: 4. Germline V lookup: CDR1 MNHNS, CDR2 SASEGT. The CDR3 loop spans 13 amino acids. CDR3 DNA sequence: TGTGCCAGCAGTGGGGGACAGGGGAAAGGCTACACCTTC. Amino acid sequence: CASSGGQGKGYTF.

The DNA for the CDR3 is TGTGCCAGCTCACCCATCCAGGGGAGTTTGAACGAGCAGTACTTC. This sequence encodes CASSPIQGSLNEQYF. The V and J genes are TRBV18 and TRBJ2-7; tentatively, D is TRBD1 (6 bases). This CDR3 has 15 amino acids. The ends were cut back, 3 bases at V and 5 bases at J, with 17 bases in the middle. The V gene's germline CDR1 is KGHSH and CDR2 LQKENI.

The sample holds a few counts of this clone. J is TRBJ1-2 and V is TRBV7-9; no definite D call. CDR3 length equals 15 residues. V was shortened by 5 bases and J by 2 bases, with 15 bases between the two germline ends. The V gene's germline CDR1 is SEHNR and CDR2 FQNEAQ (reference sequence). CDR3 region: CASSTTKTENYGYTF. CDR3 in DNA: TGTGCCAGCAGCACAACTAAGACCGAGAACTATGGCTACACCTTC. The variable domain in full, completed from reference TRBV7-9 and TRBJ1-2, reads DTGVSQNPRHKITKRGQNVTFRCDPISEHNRLYWYRQTLGQGPEFLTYFQNEAQLEKSRLLSDRFSAERPKGSFSTLEIQRTEQGDSAMYLCASSTTKTENYGYTFGSGTRLTVV.

The chain has TRBV10-3 and TRBJ2-3, with D possibly matching TRBD2 (6 bases). Trimming pared 2 bases from V and 2 bases from J, leaving 14 bases between. Germline V gene lookup returns CDR1 ENHRY and CDR2 SYGVKD. The CDR3 consists of 16 residues. CDR3 DNA sequence: TGTGCCATCAGTGAGGCTCGCGGGACGGCCACAGATACGCAGTATTTT. This gives the protein CAISEARGTATDTQYF.

The chain couples TRBV5-1 to TRBJ2-3; possibly TRBD1 or TRBD2 for D (6 bases each). V was trimmed by 3 bases and J by 0 bases, leaving 11 bases between them. Germline V gives CDR1 SGHRS, CDR2 YFSETQ. The CDR3 is made up of 15 amino acids. The CDR3: CASSYRGPSTDTQYF. CDR3 DNA sequence: TGCGCCAGCAGCTACCGGGGGCCGAGCACAGATACGCAGTATTTT.

The rearrangement links TRBV5-4 to TRBJ1-2; 7 positions agree with TRBD1. The CDR3 extends over 13 amino acids. Looked up from germline, CDR1 is SGHNT and CDR2 is YYREEE (reference sequence). V was clipped by 4 bases and J by 8 bases; unmatched bases: 8. In nucleotides, the CDR3 is TGTGCCAGCAGCAAACAGGGGACGGTAGGCTACACCTTC. It translates to CASSKQGTVGYTF. The complete variable domain, with remaining parts taken from reference TRBV5-4 and TRBJ1-2, reads ETGVTQSPTHLIKTRGQQVTLRCSSQSGHNTVSWYQQALGQGPQFIFQYYREEENGRGNFPPRFSGLQFPNYSSELNVNALELDDSALYLCASSKQGTVGYTFGSGTRLTVV.

The chain recombines TRBV6-6 with TRBJ2-7; D gene uncertain. The germline V gene encodes CDR1 MNHNY and CDR2 SVGAGI (reference sequence). Trimming left V 0 bases short and J 3 bases short, with 6 bases between. The CDR3 consists of 13 residues. The CDR3 reads CASSYSGYYEQYF. Here the CDR3 DNA reads TGTGCCAGCAGTTACTCCGGGTACTACGAGCAGTACTTC.